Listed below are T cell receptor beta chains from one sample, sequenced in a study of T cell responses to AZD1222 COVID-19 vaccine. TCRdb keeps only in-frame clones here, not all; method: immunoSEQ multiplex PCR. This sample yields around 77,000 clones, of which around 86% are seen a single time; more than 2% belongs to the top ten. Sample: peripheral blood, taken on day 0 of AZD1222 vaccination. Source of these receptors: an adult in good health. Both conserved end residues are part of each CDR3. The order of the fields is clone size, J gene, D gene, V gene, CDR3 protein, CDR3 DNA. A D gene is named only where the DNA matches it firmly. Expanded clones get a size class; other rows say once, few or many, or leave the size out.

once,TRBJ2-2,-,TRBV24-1,CATSDPGAADTGELFF,TGTGCCACCAGTGACCCAGGGGCCGCGGACACCGGGGAGCTGTTTTTT
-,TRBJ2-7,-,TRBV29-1,CSVEVGQEGYEQYF,TGCAGCGTTGAAGTGGGGCAGGAGGGGTACGAGCAGTACTTC
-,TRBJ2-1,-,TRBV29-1,CSVADSFYNEQFF,TGCAGCGTCGCTGACAGCTTTTACAATGAGCAGTTCTTC
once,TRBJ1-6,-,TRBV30,CAWSTGGRFAPLHF,TGTGCCTGGAGTACGGGGGGTCGATTTGCACCCCTCCACTTT
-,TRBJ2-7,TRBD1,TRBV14,CASSLDRALGYEQYF,TGTGCCAGCAGCCTCGACAGGGCGCTGGGGTACGAGCAGTACTTC
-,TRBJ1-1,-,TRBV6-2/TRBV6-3,CASSYREAEAFF,TGTGCCAGCAGTTACAGGGAGGCTGAAGCTTTCTTT
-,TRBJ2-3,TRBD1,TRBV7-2,CASSPTGGRVDTQYF,TGTGCCAGCAGCCCCACAGGGGGCCGGGTAGATACGCAGTATTTT
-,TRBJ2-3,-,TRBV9,CASSVGPSTDTQYF,TGTGCCAGCAGCGTGGGACCCAGCACAGATACGCAGTATTTT
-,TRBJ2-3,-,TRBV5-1,CASSSSTDTQYF,TGCGCCAGCAGCTCCAGCACAGATACGCAGTATTTT
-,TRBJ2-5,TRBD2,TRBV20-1,CSASSASGSRETQYF,TGCAGTGCTAGTTCTGCTAGCGGGAGCCGGGAGACCCAGTACTTC
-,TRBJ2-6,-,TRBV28,CASSLTGSGGANVLTF,TGTGCCAGCAGTTTAACAGGGTCGGGAGGGGCCAACGTCCTGACTTTC
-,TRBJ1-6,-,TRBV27,CASSNSGTVNSPLHF,TGTGCCAGCAGCAACTCCGGGACGGTCAATTCACCCCTCCACTTT
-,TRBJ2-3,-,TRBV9,CASTPGGQGDTQYF,TGTGCCAGCACCCCCGGAGGGCAAGGAGATACGCAGTATTTT
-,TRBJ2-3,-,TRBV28,CASSRATDTQYF,TGTGCCAGCAGTCGAGCCACAGATACGCAGTATTTT
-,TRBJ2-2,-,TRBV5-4,CASSSETGELFF,TGTGCCAGCAGTTCCGAGACCGGGGAGCTGTTTTTT
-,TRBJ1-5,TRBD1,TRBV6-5,CASSPGGAGSQPQHF,TGTGCCAGCAGTCCAGGGGGTGCAGGATCCCAGCCCCAGCATTTT
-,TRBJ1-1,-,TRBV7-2,CASSLPNMYQGRENTEAFF,TGTGCCAGCAGCTTACCAAACATGTATCAGGGGAGAGAAAACACTGAAGCTTTCTTT
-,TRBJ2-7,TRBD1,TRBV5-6,CASNYGQGGEQYF,TGTGCCAGCAACTATGGACAGGGCGGCGAGCAGTACTTC
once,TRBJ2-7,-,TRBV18,CASSPRGIEQYF,TGTGCCAGCTCCCCGAGGGGGATCGAGCAGTACTTC
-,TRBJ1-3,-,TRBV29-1,CSVDKAGDGNTIYF,TGCAGCGTTGATAAGGCAGGGGATGGAAACACCATATATTTT
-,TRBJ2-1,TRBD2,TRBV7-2,CASSLSGLAGVNEQFF,TGTGCCAGCAGCTTATCGGGGCTAGCGGGAGTCAATGAGCAGTTCTTC
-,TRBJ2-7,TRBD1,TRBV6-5,CAIGTGAAVSYEQYF,TGTGCCATCGGGACAGGGGCCGCCGTCTCCTACGAGCAGTACTTC
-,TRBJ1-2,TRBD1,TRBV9,CASSTGTVGYGYTF,TGTGCCAGCAGCACCGGGACAGTGGGATATGGCTACACCTTC
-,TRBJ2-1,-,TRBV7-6,CASSPRLEARHDEQFF,TGTGCCAGCAGCCCCCGGCTGGAAGCCAGGCACGATGAGCAGTTCTTC
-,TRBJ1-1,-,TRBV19,CASSIPGSEAFF,TGTGCCAGTAGTATACCGGGGTCGGAAGCTTTCTTT
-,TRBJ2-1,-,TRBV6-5,CASRQSSYNEQFF,TGTGCCAGTCGACAGAGCTCCTACAATGAGCAGTTCTTC
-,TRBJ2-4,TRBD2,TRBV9,CASSAGGTETIQYF,TGTGCCAGCAGCGCCGGGGGGACGGAAACCATTCAGTACTTC
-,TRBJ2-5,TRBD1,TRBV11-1,CASSQGTEQETQYF,TGTGCCAGCAGCCAAGGGACAGAACAAGAGACCCAGTACTTC
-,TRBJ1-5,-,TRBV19,CASSSLLGSGSNQPQHF,TGTGCCAGTAGTTCGCTGCTCGGTTCGGGGAGCAATCAGCCCCAGCATTTT
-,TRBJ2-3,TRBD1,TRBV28,CASSSPGQPTDTQYF,TGTGCCAGCAGTTCCCCGGGACAGCCCACAGATACGCAGTATTTT
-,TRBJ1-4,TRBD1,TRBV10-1,CAISGTGKEEEKLFF,TGCGCCATTTCCGGGACAGGGAAGGAAGAAGAAAAACTGTTTTTT
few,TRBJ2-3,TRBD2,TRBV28,CASRTRGVGSTDTQYF,TGTGCCAGCAGGACCCGGGGGGTTGGTAGCACAGATACGCAGTATTTT
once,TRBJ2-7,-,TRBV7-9,CASSAGTLYEQYF,TGTGCCAGCAGCGCCGGGACACTCTACGAGCAGTACTTC
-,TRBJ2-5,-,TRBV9,CASSVAYRGETQYF,TGTGCCAGCAGCGTAGCCTATAGGGGGGAGACCCAGTACTTC
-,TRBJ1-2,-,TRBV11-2,CASSRLGGPNYGYTF,TGTGCCAGCAGCAGGCTCGGGGGGCCCAACTATGGCTACACCTTC
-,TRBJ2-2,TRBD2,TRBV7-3,CASSLNSGSNTGELFF,TGTGCCAGCAGCTTAAATAGCGGGAGTAACACCGGGGAGCTGTTTTTT
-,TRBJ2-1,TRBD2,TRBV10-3,CAISAASGGELGQFF,TGTGCCATCAGTGCTGCTAGCGGGGGGGAGCTAGGGCAGTTCTTC
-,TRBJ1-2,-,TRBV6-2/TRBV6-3,CASSYSHRDGGYTF,TGTGCCAGCAGTTACTCCCACAGGGATGGGGGCTACACCTTC
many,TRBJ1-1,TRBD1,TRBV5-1,CASSLTGARGYTEAFF,TGCGCCAGCAGCCTAACAGGGGCCAGAGGTTACACTGAAGCTTTCTTT
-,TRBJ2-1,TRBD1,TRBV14,CASSRLGQDNEQFF,TGTGCCAGCAGCCGCTTGGGACAGGACAATGAGCAGTTCTTC
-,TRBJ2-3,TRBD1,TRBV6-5,CASRRDRVTDTQYF,TGTGCCAGCAGAAGGGACAGGGTCACAGATACGCAGTATTTT
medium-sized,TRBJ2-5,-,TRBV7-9,CASSFPGGGIMLETQYF,TGTGCCAGCAGTTTCCCCGGTGGGGGTATCATGTTGGAGACCCAGTACTTC
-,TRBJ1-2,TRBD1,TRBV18,CASSGTGNGYTF,TGTGCCAGCTCAGGGACAGGGAATGGCTACACCTTC
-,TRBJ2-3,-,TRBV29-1,CSVEPGSTDTQYF,TGCAGCGTTGAACCGGGTTCTACAGATACGCAGTATTTT
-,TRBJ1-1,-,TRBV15,CATSRTYHHVEGSGAFF,TGTGCCACCAGCAGGACCTATCACCATGTTGAGGGTTCGGGAGCTTTCTTT
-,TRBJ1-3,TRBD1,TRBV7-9,CASSLAMTGSGNTIYF,TGTGCCAGCAGCTTAGCGATGACAGGGTCTGGAAACACCATATATTTT
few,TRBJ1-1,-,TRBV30,CAWEGPPSLAFF,TGTGCCTGGGAGGGGCCCCCCAGCCTAGCTTTCTTT
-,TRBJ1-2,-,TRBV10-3,CAISDGSYGYTF,TGTGCCATCAGTGATGGCAGCTATGGCTACACCTTC
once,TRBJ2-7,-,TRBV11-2,CASSEQQGFYEQYF,TGTGCCAGCAGCGAGCAACAGGGTTTTTACGAGCAGTACTTC
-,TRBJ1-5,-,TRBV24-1,CATSGGVGNQPQHF,TGTGCCACCAGTGGTGGCGTGGGTAATCAGCCCCAGCATTTT
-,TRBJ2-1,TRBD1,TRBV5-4,CASSRDRAYYNEQFF,TGTGCCAGCAGCAGGGACAGGGCCTACTACAATGAGCAGTTCTTC
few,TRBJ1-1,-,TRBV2,CASNAAQGVSEAFF,TGTGCCAGCAATGCCGCACAGGGAGTCTCTGAAGCTTTCTTT
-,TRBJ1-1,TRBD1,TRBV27,CASSLGTVTEAFF,TGTGCCAGCAGTTTAGGGACAGTCACTGAAGCTTTCTTT
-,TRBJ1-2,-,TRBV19,CASSGTPADGYTF,TGTGCCAGTAGTGGGACTCCTGCGGATGGCTACACCTTC